What follows is one TCR beta chain and its context. The antigen is not known. This specimen includes other DNA sequences encoding the same CDR3. Assay: immunoSEQ multiplex PCR; the TCRdb copy retains only in-frame clones and omits some. Seen here are 200,000 to 250,000 clones, 94% observed once, and the top ten hold around 1.7%. CDR1 and CDR2 (germline): LNHDA, SQIVND (reference sequence). Trimming shortened V by 3 bases and J by 2 bases, and 4 bases separated the two germline ends. CDR3 size: 12 residues. The data originate from a study of T cell responses to AZD1222 COVID-19 vaccine. Notes on the study in general: Targets within unmutated variant regions were reportedly found for nearly half of spike-specific TCRs.

The sequence derives from an adult who received the MenACWY meningococcal vaccine as a control. The chain links TRBV19 to TRBJ1-1; D not resolved. The starting material was peripheral blood, obtained 28 days after the second dose of the MenACWY control vaccine. CDR3 residues: CASSIGNTEAFF. In nucleotides, the CDR3 is TGTGCCAGTAGTATTGGTAACACTGAAGCTTTCTTT. The whole variable domain, filled in from reference TRBV19 and TRBJ1-1, reads DGGITQSPKYLFRKEGQNVTLSCEQNLNHDAMYWYRQDPGQGLRLIYYSQIVNDFQKGDIAEGYSVSREKKESFPLTVTSAQKNPTAFYLCASSIGNTEAFFGQGTRLTVV.